This T cell receptor beta chain was recorded in a study of cytomegalovirus exposure and HLA in healthy donors. Germline assignment: CDR1 MNHEY and CDR2 SMNVEV (reference sequence). V shed 0 bases and J shed 2 bases, with 8 bases lying between them. The CDR3 runs to 14 residues. Here immunoSEQ multiplex PCR was the method, and the copy in TCRdb shows in-frame clones only, minus some. Here the sample spans fewer than 85,000 clones, 95% to 97% being singletons. This sequence originates from a woman aged 18-35 years in good health and CMV-seronegative. The specimen was PBMCs. The chain is built from TRBV27 and TRBJ2-7; D not resolved. CDR3 sequence: CASSLSALPYEQYF. The CDR3 DNA reads as TGTGCCAGCAGTTTATCGGCCCTCCCCTACGAGCAGTACTTC.